This T cell receptor beta chain was sequenced in a study of shared clonotypes between healthy human individuals. Genomic DNA from each subset was divided evenly over several immunoSEQ plates. The input for sorted-subset replicate PCRs was about 0.2 ug DNA, approximately 30,000 T cell genomes. TCRdb's copy holds only in-frame clones and misses some; the assay was immunoSEQ multiplex PCR. Of under 2,000,000 clones in the sample, approximately 94% were seen once. CDR1 KGHSH and CDR2 LQKENI come from the germline V gene. The CDR3 spans 19 residues. With 2 bases clipped from V and 3 bases from J, the junction kept 15 bases outside the gene matches. Study observations and caveats: Generation probabilities were higher for clonotypes shared across all four sorted-subset donors than for unshared ones.

The naive CD8 population came from CD45RO-negative cells selected for CCR7, without terminally differentiated effector memory CD45RA+ cells. With regard to this clone: Its antigen is unknown.

This clonotype was sampled from a man younger than 35 in good health. The sample was naive CD8+ T cells sorted from blood. The chain carries TRBV18 and TRBJ2-2; 7 nucleotides line up with TRBD1. CDR3 residues: CASSPLSPTGSRDTGELFF. CDR3 bases: TGTGCCAGCTCACCATTAAGCCCGACAGGGTCGAGGGACACCGGGGAGCTGTTTTTT.